This T cell receptor (beta chain) derives from a study of identical twins (dated by TCRdb to 2016 to 2017). A note on the overall study: TCR alpha and beta repertoires from monozygotic twins, unrelated adults of various ages and cord blood were deep-sequenced to test whether fetal clonotypes persist. To rule out contamination, replicate twin experiments were performed at different times with different library preparation protocols. Broad study findings and their caveats: Fewer insertions were carried by abundant cord blood beta clonotypes, a similar but weaker trend appeared in young adult naive repertoires, and no such trend appeared in memory repertoires. In beta out-of-frame sequences, excess twin sharing was weaker, because having fewer shared sequences lowered the signal-to-noise ratio. Out-of-frame TCR alpha sequences shared between twins showed an excess of low generation-probability sequences compared with coincidental sharing between unrelated individuals. Zero-insertion analyses could be partly confounded by invariant T cells such as MAIT and iNKT, although diverse VJ usage argued against such confounding for most clonotypes. Out-of-frame TCR alpha sharing in monozygotic twins was systematically underestimated by recombination models, whereas sharing between unrelated individuals was in agreement with the recombination models. Because the same donors could not be followed over many years, conclusions were based on cross-sectional statistical analysis.

Every donor in the study was a healthy Caucasian. The twin cohort consisted of three pairs of female monozygotic twins, all aged about 18 to 30 years. Peripheral blood mononuclear cells were the source from which RNA for the TCR libraries was isolated. V was cut back by 1 base and J by 7 bases, leaving a gap of 11 bases between them. The CDR3 goes from the cysteine to the phenylalanine over 14 residues. The entry retains the CDR3 DNA only, 42 bases that are in frame from base 1. The germline V gene specifies SGHTA as CDR1 and FQGNSA as CDR2. To prepare the library, 5' RACE was applied. The sequencing machine was an Illumina HiSeq 2000. Template switching added a universal primer binding site, and the final cDNA carried a unique molecular identifier that allowed TCR cDNA molecules to be counted accurately. Specific primers in the conserved constant-segment region were used to synthesize first-strand cDNA for TCR alpha and beta chains. To control for contamination, every cDNA library carried two barcodes: a SMART-Mk sample barcode plus Illumina barcodes. TruSeq adapter sequences and Illumina sample barcodes were added in two successive PCR steps. The Illumina HiSeq platform was used with custom primers to sequence TCR alpha and beta cDNA libraries. On the study's bioinformatics: Unique molecular identifiers were extracted from raw reads with MiGEC, and CDR3 positions were determined with MiXCR. For each individual, recombination models were inferred using an EM algorithm with the repgenHMM and IGoR tools. The tcR package in R was used for shared clonotype analysis, with sharing normalized by the product of cloneset sizes. To study raw recombination free of thymic and clonal selection effects, out-of-frame nonproductive sequences were analyzed. TCRdb reran the public reads through fastp at Q25 and MiXCR, keeping productive beta chains. CDR3 protein duplicates are merged, each entry listing the most common genes and DNA. For this entry, the V and J calls and clone size follow TCRdb and not the study's own pipeline. This sample gives 550,000 to 700,000 distinct CDR3 sequences in total; approximately 21% of them show up just once. The ten largest clones add up to over 4% of the sample.

Of note for this clonotype: Its antigen target is currently unknown. Per-base qualities were not stored, and no clone one base away is much larger.

This sample was shared with a second study, whose subject was T cells expressing NK-cell markers. Looking at the second paper: Three sorted T-cell subsets (CD3+CD56+NKG2C+, CD3+CD56+NKG2C- and CD3+CD56-NKG2C+) from several donors had their TCR beta-chain repertoires profiled. Among the eight sequenced donors, only one was HCMV-seronegative, while the other seven were HCMV-seropositive. In several experiments an anti-gammadeltaTCR antibody was added to restrict sorting to alphabetaTCR-expressing T cells. For 6 or 7 donors, the dominant CD3+CD56+NKG2C+ clonotypes were among the top 10 CD8+ clonotypes and accounted for 1.0-7.0% of CD8+ T cells. Those dominant clonotypes were again the most abundant among CD3+CD56-NKG2C+ cells in several donors, at about 25-65%. It remained unclear whether the expanded NKG2C-expressing T cell clones were specific for HCMV antigens. All eight donors whose samples were sequenced were randomly selected healthy volunteers, three of them men and five women. HCMV-specific IgG was detected in serum with a commercial ELISA kit to determine HCMV serostatus. Bulk peripheral blood T-cell repertoires were additionally sequenced from unsorted PBMC for about 6 donors. Reads were demultiplexed and grouped by UMI with MIGEC, and clonotypes were assembled and quantified with MiTCR. To exclude erroneous sequences, only TCR cDNA sequences supported by at least two reads were retained. The tcR package was used for downstream repertoire analysis, with clonotypes matched between fractions based on CDR3 nucleotide sequence plus V segment. VDJmatch was used to annotate antigen specificity against VDJdb, with one amino acid substitution in CDR3 permitted.

The rearranged segments are TRBV7-2 and TRBJ2-1; too little of a D gene remains to name it. The sequence derives from a woman under 30 in good health. The sequenced sample was PBMCs. This receptor carries the CDR3 CASSLVASPNEQFF. The sequenced DNA is TGTGCCAGCAGCTTAGTGGCTAGTCCTAATGAGCAGTTCTTC.